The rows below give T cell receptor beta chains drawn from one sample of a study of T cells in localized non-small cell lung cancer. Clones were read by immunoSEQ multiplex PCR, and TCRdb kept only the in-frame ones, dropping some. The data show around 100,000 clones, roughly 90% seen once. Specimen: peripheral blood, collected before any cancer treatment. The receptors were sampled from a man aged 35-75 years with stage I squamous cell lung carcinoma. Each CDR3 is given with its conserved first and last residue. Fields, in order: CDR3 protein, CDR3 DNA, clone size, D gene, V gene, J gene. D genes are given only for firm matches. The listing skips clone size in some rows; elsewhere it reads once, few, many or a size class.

CASKIAGNLKYGYTF,TGTGCCAGCAAGATAGCGGGGAATCTCAAATATGGCTACACCTTC,NA,NA,TRBV27,TRBJ1-2
CASSRQSSGNTIYF,TGCGCCAGCAGCCGACAGAGCTCTGGAAACACCATATATTTT,NA,NA,TRBV4-1,TRBJ1-3
CASSIGRGSATNEKLFF,TGTGCCAGCAGCATCGGCAGGGGTTCCGCAACTAATGAAAAACTGTTTTTT,once,NA,TRBV9,TRBJ1-4
CASTLSQGALDKNIQYF,TGTGCCAGCACTCTTTCACAGGGGGCATTGGACAAAAACATTCAGTACTTC,NA,TRBD1,TRBV25-1,TRBJ2-4
CASSPGQKRLPQHF,TGTGCCAGCAGTCCAGGACAGAAGAGGCTTCCCCAGCATTTT,NA,NA,TRBV2,TRBJ1-5
CASSLDRGGNEQFF,TGTGCCAGCAGCTTGGACCGCGGGGGCAATGAGCAGTTCTTC,NA,TRBD2,TRBV11-2,TRBJ2-1
CASSLGQGSGRTEAFF,TGTGCCAGCAGCTTGGGACAGGGAAGCGGACGCACTGAAGCTTTCTTT,NA,TRBD1,TRBV5-4,TRBJ1-1
CASSGRDGLTEAFF,TGTGCCAGCAGTGGGCGCGATGGCCTCACTGAAGCTTTCTTT,NA,NA,TRBV25-1,TRBJ1-1
CASSLAPDSLNTGELFF,TGTGCCAGCAGCTTAGCACCCGACAGCCTAAACACCGGGGAGCTGTTTTTT,NA,NA,TRBV7-6,TRBJ2-2
CASSLEGQTLMNTEAFF,TGCGCCAGCAGCTTGGAGGGACAGACCCTTATGAACACTGAAGCTTTCTTT,NA,TRBD1,TRBV5-1,TRBJ1-1
CASSQDAQGVLGYTF,TGTGCCAGCAGCCAAGATGCCCAGGGCGTTTTGGGCTACACCTTC,NA,NA,TRBV4-2,TRBJ1-2
CAEGSLTGAQYF,TGTGCCGAAGGTTCCCTCACAGGGGCGCAGTATTTT,NA,TRBD1,TRBV2,TRBJ2-3
CASSQDMVYEQYF,TGTGCCAGCAGTCAGGACATGGTCTACGAGCAGTACTTC,NA,NA,TRBV6-5,TRBJ2-7
CASSDGAGARGNTIYF,TGTGCCAGCAGTGACGGGGCCGGTGCGCGAGGAAACACCATATATTTT,NA,NA,TRBV25-1,TRBJ1-3
CASSQEYDYRSGELFF,TGTGCCAGCAGCCAAGAATATGACTATCGTTCCGGGGAGCTGTTTTTT,NA,NA,TRBV14,TRBJ2-2
CASSTGQYYGYTF,TGTGCCAGCTCAACCGGACAGTACTATGGCTACACCTTC,NA,NA,TRBV18,TRBJ1-2
CASSPGLAGGRRFF,TGTGCCAGCAGCCCGGGACTAGCGGGGGGGCGGAGGTTCTTC,NA,TRBD2,TRBV7-2,TRBJ2-1
CASSVSVVSEETQYF,TGTGCCAGCAGCGTTTCAGTGGTCAGTGAAGAGACCCAGTACTTC,NA,NA,TRBV9,TRBJ2-5
CASSLFTVVYGYTF,TGTGCCAGCAGCCTATTCACAGTTGTTTATGGCTACACCTTC,NA,NA,TRBV7-9,TRBJ1-2
CASSMVSGGGTDTQYF,TGTGCCAGTAGTATGGTTAGCGGGGGGGGCACAGATACGCAGTATTTT,NA,TRBD2,TRBV19,TRBJ2-3
CASSLEVTSGFKETQYF,TGTGCCAGCAGCTTAGAAGTGACTAGCGGCTTTAAAGAGACCCAGTACTTC,NA,TRBD2,TRBV7-9,TRBJ2-5
CASSIGQNSPLHF,TGTGCCAGTAGTATAGGGCAGAATTCACCCCTCCACTTT,NA,NA,TRBV19,TRBJ1-6
CASSQEQATINYGYTF,TGCGCCAGCAGCCAAGAGCAGGCAACGATTAACTATGGCTACACCTTC,few,NA,TRBV4-1,TRBJ1-2
CASQRGSDTGELFF,TGTGCCAGCCAAAGAGGTAGCGACACCGGGGAGCTGTTTTTT,NA,NA,TRBV27,TRBJ2-2
CAISGPGQTGNEQFF,TGTGCCATCAGTGGCCCGGGACAGACAGGAAATGAGCAGTTCTTC,NA,TRBD1,TRBV10-3,TRBJ2-1
CASSPRGGAAPNTEAFF,TGTGCCAGCAGCCCGAGGGGAGGGGCGGCCCCAAACACTGAAGCTTTCTTT,NA,NA,TRBV11-2,TRBJ1-1
CASSSVETSGGNEQFF,TGCGCCAGCAGCTCCGTCGAGACTAGCGGCGGCAATGAGCAGTTCTTC,NA,TRBD2,TRBV5-1,TRBJ2-1
CASMEDVSTGAFF,TGCGCCAGCATGGAGGACGTCTCGACCGGAGCTTTCTTT,NA,NA,TRBV10-1,TRBJ1-1
CASSPPRGAGGGYTF,TGTGCCAGTAGCCCACCCAGGGGGGCCGGTGGTGGCTACACCTTC,NA,TRBD1,TRBV19,TRBJ1-2
CASSIKQGRGNTEAFF,TGTGCCAGTAGTATTAAACAGGGTCGGGGGAACACTGAAGCTTTCTTT,NA,NA,TRBV19,TRBJ1-1
CASSLSLAGSYNEQFF,TGTGCCAGCAGCCTATCCCTAGCGGGGTCTTACAATGAGCAGTTCTTC,NA,TRBD2,TRBV7-9,TRBJ2-1
CASSQVVGGYHEQYF,TGTGCCAGCAGCCAAGTTGTTGGAGGGTACCACGAGCAGTACTTC,NA,NA,TRBV14,TRBJ2-7
CASSLRNEQFF,TGTGCCAGCAGCTTGCGGAATGAGCAGTTCTTC,once,NA,TRBV5-4,TRBJ2-1
CASSEAMNTEAFF,TGTGCCAGCAGTGAAGCTATGAACACTGAAGCTTTCTTT,NA,NA,TRBV2,TRBJ1-1
CASEDTRTGEKLFF,TGTGCCAGCGAAGATACACGGACAGGTGAAAAACTGTTTTTT,NA,TRBD1,TRBV25-1,TRBJ1-4
CASSEGGTGNYGYTF,TGTGCCAGCAGTGAAGGAGGGACAGGGAACTATGGCTACACCTTC,once,TRBD1,TRBV6-4,TRBJ1-2
CASSPLTGNTEAFF,TGTGCCAGCAGCCCGCTGACAGGGAACACTGAAGCTTTCTTT,NA,NA,TRBV7-6,TRBJ1-1
CASSQGRGASSTDTQYF,TGCGCCAGCAGCCAGGGGCGGGGGGCTTCTAGCACAGATACGCAGTATTTT,NA,TRBD2,TRBV4-1,TRBJ2-3
CASSYGQYNNSPLHF,TGTGCCAGCAGTTACGGACAGTATAATAATTCACCCCTCCACTTT,NA,NA,TRBV6-5,TRBJ1-6
CASSFWTGEETQYF,TGTGCCAGCAGCTTTTGGACAGGGGAAGAGACCCAGTACTTC,NA,TRBD1,TRBV7-9,TRBJ2-5
CASSDPGPATNEKLFF,TGTGCCAGCAGTGACCCAGGGCCGGCAACTAATGAAAAACTGTTTTTT,NA,NA,TRBV6-1,TRBJ1-4
CASSTGGVTHEQFF,TGCGCCAGCTCCACAGGGGGAGTTACGCATGAGCAGTTCTTC,NA,TRBD1,TRBV5-1,TRBJ2-1
CASSLLRENTEAFF,TGTGCCAGCAGCTTACTTAGGGAGAACACTGAAGCTTTCTTT,NA,NA,TRBV7-2,TRBJ1-1
CASSLSTGGRDTQYF,TGCGCCAGCAGCCTTTCGACAGGGGGCCGGGATACGCAGTATTTT,NA,TRBD1,TRBV5-1,TRBJ2-3
CAISANMSWTRAYGYTF,TGTGCCATCAGTGCTAATATGAGTTGGACCAGGGCCTATGGCTACACCTTC,once,NA,TRBV10-3,TRBJ1-2
CASSLNPGQGNEQYF,TGTGCCAGCAGCTTAAACCCGGGACAGGGGAACGAGCAGTACTTC,once,TRBD1,TRBV7-3,TRBJ2-7
CASSLSYGETQYF,TGTGCCAGCAGTTTATCCTACGGAGAGACCCAGTACTTC,NA,NA,TRBV28,TRBJ2-5
CASSDTGSYGYTF,TGCGCCAGCAGTGACACAGGGAGCTATGGCTACACCTTC,few,NA,TRBV10-1,TRBJ1-2
CASSSGTPNEKLFF,TGCGCCAGCAGCTCCGGGACGCCGAATGAAAAACTGTTTTTT,NA,NA,TRBV5-1,TRBJ1-4
CASSLYQETQYF,TGCGCCAGCAGCTTGTACCAAGAGACCCAGTACTTC,few,NA,TRBV5-1,TRBJ2-5